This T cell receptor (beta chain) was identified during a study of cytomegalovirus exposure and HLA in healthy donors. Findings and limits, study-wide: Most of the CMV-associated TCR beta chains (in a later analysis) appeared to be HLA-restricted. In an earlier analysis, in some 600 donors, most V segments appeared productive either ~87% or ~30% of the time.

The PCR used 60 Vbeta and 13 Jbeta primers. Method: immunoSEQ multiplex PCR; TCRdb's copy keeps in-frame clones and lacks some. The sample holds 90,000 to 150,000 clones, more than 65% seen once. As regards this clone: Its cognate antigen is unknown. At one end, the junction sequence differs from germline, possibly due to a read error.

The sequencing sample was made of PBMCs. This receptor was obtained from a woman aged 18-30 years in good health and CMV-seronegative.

The CDR3 loop is CATSREGAGAKNSQYF. The CDR3, as DNA: TGTGCCACCAGCAGAGAAGGGGCAGGGGCCAAAAACAGTCAGTACTTC. The chain couples TRBV15 to TRBJ2-4; TRBD1 might be the D (6 bases). Germline CDR1 and CDR2: LNHNV and YYDKDF (reference sequence). This CDR3 region has 16 residues.